The sequence of this TCR beta chain was determined in a study of T cell repertoires in cytomegalovirus infection. On the study more broadly: CMV epitopes in the study were HLA-C-restricted (recently identified) and HLA-B-restricted (well studied). From public TCR beta signatures came an indication of both CMV infection and matching HLA type. The study's findings and limits: There were carriers of CMV plus the relevant HLA, and cumulative public TCR beta family frequency identified them. It was HLA-C-restricted CMV-specific TCR beta clonotypes that dominated the response ex vivo.

TCRdb used MiXCR to reprocess the reads, holding one entry per CDR3 protein. This sample has fewer than 1,000,000 distinct CDR3 sequences, with approximately 31% found just once. The CDR3 sequence is 16 residues long. The junction had 13 bases not matched to a gene; V was cut back by 10 bases and J by 2 bases. Germline values: CDR1 MNHEY, CDR2 SVGEGT. To note about this clonotype: Its antigen remains unknown.

V is TRBV6-2 or TRBV6-3 and J is TRBJ2-1; 8 bases match TRBD1. The source of this sequence is a human donor in good health (CMV status not recorded). Some clones in this sample may be carry-over from other donors' samples. The sequencing used cultured CD8+ T cells from PBMCs, collected from culture after CMV antigen stimulation. The CDR3 protein is CANRPLDREPYNEQFF. In DNA form, the CDR3 reads TGTGCCAACAGACCCTTGGACAGGGAGCCCTACAATGAGCAGTTCTTC.